This TCR beta chain was captured in a study of T cell repertoires in cytomegalovirus infection. This CDR3 is 17 amino acids long. V lost 2 bases, J lost 2 bases, and 8 bases stayed unmatched. Germline CDR1 is SGHVS and CDR2 is FNYEAQ. TCRdb recomputed calls from the reads with MiXCR, one row per CDR3 protein. There are 250,000 to 300,000 distinct CDR3 sequences in the sample; approximately 14% occur only once, and 8.5% to 10% lies in the top ten. Specimen: PBMCs. The clonotype originates from a human donor in good health (CMV status not recorded). Some clones in this sample may be carry-over from other donors' samples. The rearrangement links TRBV7-6 to TRBJ2-3; 9 bases map to TRBD2. Here the CDR3 reads CASSLLSSGTLTDTQYF. DNA for the CDR3: TGTGCCAGCAGCTTATTATCTAGCGGGACCCTCACAGATACGCAGTATTTT. The whole variable domain, remainder taken from reference TRBV7-6 and TRBJ2-3, is GAGVSQSPRYKVTKRGQDVALRCDPISGHVSLYWYRQALGQGPEFLTYFNYEAQQDKSGLPNDRFSAERPEGSISTLTIQRTEQRDSAMYRCASSLLSSGTLTDTQYFGPGTRLTVL.